This record concerns one T cell receptor beta chain sequence. The source of the sample is a study of memory CD4+ T cells and cytomegalovirus serostatus. In the study overall: Of the healthy Belgian adults, 9 or 10 were CMV seropositive and fewer than 30 seronegative.

J lost 8 bases, V lost 2 bases, and 2 bases had no gene match. The germline gives CDR1 GTSNPN, CDR2 SVGIG (reference sequence). There are 12 residues in the CDR3. Single viable CD3+CD4+CD8-CD45RO+ cells were sorted as the memory CD4+ T cells. Clones were sequenced by immunoSEQ multiplex PCR, and TCRdb holds only the in-frame ones, with some missing. The sample shows over 65,000 clones, less than 90% of them seen only once. The sequencing sample was made of memory CD4+ T cells from blood. This chain links TRBV30 with TRBJ1-2, with 10 positions matching TRBD1. The receptor was isolated from an adult in good health and CMV-seronegative. Here the CDR3 reads CAWSRTGGGYTF. DNA of the CDR3: TGTGCCTGGAGTCGGACAGGGGGGGGCTACACCTTC.